Described below is a single T cell receptor beta chain sequence and its context. With 60 Vbeta and 13 Jbeta primers, the PCR was carried out. Using immunoSEQ multiplex PCR, the repertoire was profiled, and TCRdb retains in-frame clones only, with some absent. The repertoire holds approximately 100,000 clones, 60% to 75% seen once, with 1.2% in the top ten. The CDR3 loop spans 14 amino acids. In germline, CDR1 is SGHAT, CDR2 FQNNGV. The ends were cut back, 7 bases at V and 2 bases at J, with 14 bases in the middle. The data stem from a study of cytomegalovirus exposure and HLA in healthy donors. The clonotype originates from a female donor in good health and CMV-seronegative. The chain links TRBV11-2 to TRBJ2-5; tentatively, D is TRBD2 (5 bases). The sequenced material came from PBMCs. CDR3 in DNA: TGTGCCAGCACCGTCCGACGGGGACAAGAGACCCAGTACTTC. This codes for CASTVRRGQETQYF.